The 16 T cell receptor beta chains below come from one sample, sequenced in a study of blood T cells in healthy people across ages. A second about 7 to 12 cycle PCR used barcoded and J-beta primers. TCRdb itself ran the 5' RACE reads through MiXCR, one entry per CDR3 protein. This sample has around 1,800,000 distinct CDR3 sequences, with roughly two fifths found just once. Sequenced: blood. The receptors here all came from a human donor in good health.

The DNA for the CDR3 is TGTGCCAGTAGATTATGGACAGGACGAGCGGGACTCTATGGCTACACCTTC. Translating it yields CASRLWTGRAGLYGYTF. This chain links TRBV19 with TRBJ1-2; TRBD1 aligns across 7 bases. V was pared by 6 bases and J by 4 bases, with 17 bases of the junction left unmatched. The germline gives CDR1 LNHDA, CDR2 SQIVND (reference sequence). CDR3 size: 17 residues.

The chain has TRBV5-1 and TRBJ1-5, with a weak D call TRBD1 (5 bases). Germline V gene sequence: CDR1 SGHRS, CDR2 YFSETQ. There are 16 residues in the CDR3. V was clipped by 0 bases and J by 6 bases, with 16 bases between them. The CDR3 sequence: CASSLEPGGVGQPQHF. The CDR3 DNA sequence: TGCGCCAGCAGCTTGGAACCGGGAGGGGTGGGTCAGCCCCAGCATTTT.

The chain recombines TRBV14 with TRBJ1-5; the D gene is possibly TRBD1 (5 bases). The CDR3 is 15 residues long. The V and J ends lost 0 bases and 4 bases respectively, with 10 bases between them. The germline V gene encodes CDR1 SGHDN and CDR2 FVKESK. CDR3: CASSQDRVINQPQHF. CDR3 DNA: TGTGCCAGCAGCCAAGACAGGGTGATTAATCAGCCCCAGCATTTT.

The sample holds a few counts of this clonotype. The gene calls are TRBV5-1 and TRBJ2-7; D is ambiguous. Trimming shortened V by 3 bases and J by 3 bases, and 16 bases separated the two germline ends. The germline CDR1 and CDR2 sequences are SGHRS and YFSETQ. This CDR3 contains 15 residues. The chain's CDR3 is CASSWALADLYEQYF. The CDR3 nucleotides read TGCGCCAGCAGCTGGGCTCTCGCAGACCTCTACGAGCAGTACTTC. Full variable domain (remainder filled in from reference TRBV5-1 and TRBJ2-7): KAGVTQTPRYLIKTRGQQVTLSCSPISGHRSVSWYQQTPGQGLQFLFEYFSETQRNKGNFPGRFSGRQFSNSRSEMNVSTLELGDSALYLCASSWALADLYEQYFGPGTRLTVT.

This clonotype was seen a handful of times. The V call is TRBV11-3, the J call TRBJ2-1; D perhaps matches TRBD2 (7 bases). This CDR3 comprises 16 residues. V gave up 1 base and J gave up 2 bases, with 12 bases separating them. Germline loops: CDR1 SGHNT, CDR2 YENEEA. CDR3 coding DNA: TGTGCCAGCAGCTTAGGGGGGGGCCTGACCTACAATGAGCAGTTCTTC. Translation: CASSLGGGLTYNEQFF.

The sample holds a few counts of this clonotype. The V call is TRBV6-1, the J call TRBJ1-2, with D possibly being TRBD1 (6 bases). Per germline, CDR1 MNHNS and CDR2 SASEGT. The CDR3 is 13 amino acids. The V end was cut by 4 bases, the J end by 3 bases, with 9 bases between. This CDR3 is CASSARQDYGYTF. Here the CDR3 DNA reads TGTGCCAGCAGTGCACGACAGGACTATGGCTACACCTTC.

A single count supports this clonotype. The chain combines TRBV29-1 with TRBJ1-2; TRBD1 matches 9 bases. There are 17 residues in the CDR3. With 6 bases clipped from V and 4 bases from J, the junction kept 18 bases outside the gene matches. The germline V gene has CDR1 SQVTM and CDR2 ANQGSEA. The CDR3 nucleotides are TGCAGCGTACTCCGGGACAGGGACTATCTCGGGTCCTATGGCTACACCTTC. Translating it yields CSVLRDRDYLGSYGYTF.

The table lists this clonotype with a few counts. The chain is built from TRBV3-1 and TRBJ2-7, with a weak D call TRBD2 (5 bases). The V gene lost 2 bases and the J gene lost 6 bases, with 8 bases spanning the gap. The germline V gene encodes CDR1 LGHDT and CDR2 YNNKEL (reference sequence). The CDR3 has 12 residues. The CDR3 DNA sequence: TGTGCCAGCAGCCAAAGGAGGCTCGAGCAGTACTTC. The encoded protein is CASSQRRLEQYF.

The DNA for the CDR3 is TGTGCCAGCAGTTACGGCGGCAGGTTAGGAGGTGGCTACACCTTC. Translating gives CASSYGGRLGGGYTF. The chain couples TRBV6-5 to TRBJ1-2; no clear D. Germline loops: CDR1 MNHEY, CDR2 SVGAGI. V lost 2 bases, J lost 7 bases, and 17 bases lay in between. The CDR3 runs to 15 residues.

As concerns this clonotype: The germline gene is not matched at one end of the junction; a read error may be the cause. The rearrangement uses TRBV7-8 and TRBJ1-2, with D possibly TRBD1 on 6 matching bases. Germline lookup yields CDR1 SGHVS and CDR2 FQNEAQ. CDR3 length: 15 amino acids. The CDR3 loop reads CASSPERGANYDYTF. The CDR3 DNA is TGTGCCAGCAGCCCTGAACGGGGGGCAAACTATGACTACACCTTC.

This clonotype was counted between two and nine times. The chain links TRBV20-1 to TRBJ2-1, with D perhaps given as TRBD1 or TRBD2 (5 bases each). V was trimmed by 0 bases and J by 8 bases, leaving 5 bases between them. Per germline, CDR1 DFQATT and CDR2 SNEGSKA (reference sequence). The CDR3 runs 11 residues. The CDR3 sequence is CSAREGDEQFF. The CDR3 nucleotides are TGCAGTGCTAGAGAGGGGGATGAGCAGTTCTTC.

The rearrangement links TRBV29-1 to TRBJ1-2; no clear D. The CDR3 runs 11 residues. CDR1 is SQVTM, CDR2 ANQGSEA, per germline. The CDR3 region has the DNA TGCGGTTTAACCGAGGGTTATGGCTACACCTTC. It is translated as CGLTEGYGYTF.

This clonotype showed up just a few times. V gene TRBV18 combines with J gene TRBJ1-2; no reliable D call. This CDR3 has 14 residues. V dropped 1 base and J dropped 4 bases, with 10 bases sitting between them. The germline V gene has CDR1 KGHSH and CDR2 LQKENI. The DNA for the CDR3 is TGTGCCAGCTCACCACAGGGTGGTCCCTATGGCTACACCTTC. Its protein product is CASSPQGGPYGYTF.

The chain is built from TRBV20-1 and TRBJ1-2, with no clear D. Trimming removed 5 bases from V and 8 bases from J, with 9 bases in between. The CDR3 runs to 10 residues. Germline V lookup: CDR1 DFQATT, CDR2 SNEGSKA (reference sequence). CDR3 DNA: TGCAGTGCTGGTAACTGGGGCTACACCTTC. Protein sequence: CSAGNWGYTF.

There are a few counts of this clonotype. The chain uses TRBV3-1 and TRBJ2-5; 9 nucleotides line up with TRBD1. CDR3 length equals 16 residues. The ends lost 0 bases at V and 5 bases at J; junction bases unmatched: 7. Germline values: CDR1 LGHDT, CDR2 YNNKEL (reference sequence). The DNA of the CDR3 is TGTGCCAGCAGCCAAGATCGCGGGACAGGGCACGAGACCCAGTACTTC. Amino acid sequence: CASSQDRGTGHETQYF.

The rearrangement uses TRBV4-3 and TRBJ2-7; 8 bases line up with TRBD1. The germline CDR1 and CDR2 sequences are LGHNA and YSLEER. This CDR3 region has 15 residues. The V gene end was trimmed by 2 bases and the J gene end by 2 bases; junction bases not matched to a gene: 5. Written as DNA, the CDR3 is TGCGCCAGCAGCCAAAACAGGGGGTCGGCCTACGAGCAGTACTTC. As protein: CASSQNRGSAYEQYF.